Listed below are T cell receptor beta chains from one sample, sequenced in a study of cytomegalovirus exposure and HLA in healthy donors. Here immunoSEQ multiplex PCR was the method, and the copy in TCRdb shows in-frame clones only, minus some. The sample holds 150,000 to 200,000 clones, roughly a tenth seen once. The sequenced material came from PBMCs. These receptors came from a woman in her twenties or thirties in good health and CMV-seropositive. The CDR3 runs from the conserved cysteine through the conserved F or W. D genes are given only for firm matches. Only some rows state a clone size, as once, few, many or a class for expanded clones.

TRBV10-3	TRBJ1-5	-	-	CAISGGDWGDQPQHF	TGTGCCATCAGCGGCGGAGATTGGGGGGATCAGCCCCAGCATTTT
TRBV27	TRBJ1-2	-	-	CASSPGPYGYTF	TGTGCCAGCAGTCCCGGTCCCTATGGCTACACCTTC
TRBV29-1	TRBJ2-7	TRBD2	few	CSVLLAGGPRTYEQYF	TGCAGCGTGCTACTAGCGGGAGGTCCCCGAACCTACGAGCAGTACTTC
TRBV11-2	TRBJ2-7	TRBD2	-	CASSPGLAGLQYF	TGTGCCAGCAGCCCGGGACTAGCGGGACTGCAGTACTTC
TRBV6-5	TRBJ1-4	-	few	CASRRSSEKLFF	TGTGCCAGCAGAAGAAGTAGTGAAAAACTGTTTTTT
TRBV5-1	TRBJ1-1	TRBD1	few	CASSRDRGLNTEAFF	TGCGCCAGCAGCAGGGACAGGGGACTGAACACTGAAGCTTTCTTT
TRBV18	TRBJ2-1	TRBD2	few	CASSPQVLAGDNEQFF	TGTGCCAGCTCACCGCAGGTCCTAGCGGGAGATAATGAGCAGTTCTTC
TRBV6-1	TRBJ2-7	TRBD2	few	CASSEWGTSGIYEQYF	TGTGCCAGCAGTGAATGGGGGACTAGCGGGATCTACGAGCAGTACTTC
TRBV1	TRBJ2-1	-	few	CTSSQETGSYNEQFF	TGCACCAGCAGCCAAGAAACGGGGTCCTACAATGAGCAGTTCTTC
TRBV19	TRBJ2-5	TRBD1	few	CASSIGDREETQYF	TGTGCCAGTAGTATAGGGGACAGGGAAGAGACCCAGTACTTC
TRBV25-1	TRBJ2-1	TRBD2	few	CASRASGSFYNEQFF	TGTGCCAGCAGGGCTAGCGGGAGCTTCTACAATGAGCAGTTCTTC
TRBV7-2	TRBJ1-2	-	few	CASRSGRLGYGYTF	TGTGCCAGCAGATCAGGGAGGTTGGGCTATGGCTACACCTTC
TRBV7-9	TRBJ1-2	TRBD1	-	CASSWDRVDGYTF	TGTGCCAGCAGCTGGGACAGAGTTGATGGCTACACCTTC
TRBV6-5	TRBJ2-1	TRBD2	few	CASMGGRKYNEQFF	TGTGCCAGCATGGGCGGGAGAAAGTACAATGAGCAGTTCTTC
TRBV2	TRBJ2-5	-	few	CASSVSETQYF	TGTGCCAGCAGTGTATCAGAGACCCAGTACTTC
TRBV9	TRBJ2-1	TRBD2	-	CASSSRGDEQFF	TGTGCCAGCAGCTCCCGGGGGGATGAGCAGTTCTTC
TRBV29-1	TRBJ2-5	TRBD2	-	CSVRTSGETQYF	TGCAGCGTTCGGACTAGTGGGGAGACCCAGTACTTC
TRBV7-2	TRBJ2-5	-	-	CASSLARNGETQYF	TGTGCCAGCAGCTTAGCCCGCAACGGGGAGACCCAGTACTTC
TRBV2	TRBJ1-4	TRBD1	few	CASSRQGRDEKLFF	TGTGCCAGCAGTCGACAGGGGCGGGATGAAAAACTGTTTTTT
TRBV5-1	TRBJ1-2	TRBD1	few	CASRVGTANYGYTF	TGCGCCAGCAGGGTCGGGACAGCTAACTATGGCTACACCTTC
TRBV7-2	TRBJ2-3	-	-	CASSLDLGLGDTQYF	TGTGCCAGCAGCTTAGACTTGGGACTGGGAGATACGCAGTATTTT
TRBV9	TRBJ1-3	-	-	CASSPGSSGNTIYF	TGTGCCAGCAGCCCCGGTTCCTCTGGAAACACCATATATTTT
TRBV30	TRBJ2-7	-	-	CAWETGYYEQYF	TGTGCCTGGGAAACGGGTTACTACGAGCAGTACTTC
TRBV12-5	TRBJ1-5	-	few	CASGLPPALDRRSNQPQHF	TGTGCTAGTGGTTTACCCCCTGCCTTAGACAGGCGAAGCAATCAGCCCCAGCATTTT
TRBV10-2	TRBJ2-1	TRBD2	-	CASSGLAGASDEQFF	TGCGCCAGCAGTGGACTAGCGGGAGCTTCCGATGAGCAGTTCTTC
TRBV11-3	TRBJ1-1	-	few	CASSFSGLNTEAFF	TGTGCCAGCAGCTTCAGTGGTCTGAACACTGAAGCTTTCTTT
TRBV2	TRBJ2-1	TRBD2	-	CASSPGLARRNEQFF	TGTGCCAGCAGTCCGGGACTAGCGAGGCGCAATGAGCAGTTCTTC
TRBV2	TRBJ2-7	-	-	CAIRDIDRAYEQYF	TGTGCCATCAGGGACATCGACCGAGCCTACGAGCAGTACTTC
TRBV9	TRBJ2-3	TRBD2	once	CASSAGTSGSDTQYF	TGTGCCAGCAGCGCAGGGACTAGCGGGTCGGATACGCAGTATTTT
TRBV5-1	TRBJ1-1	-	few	CASNGGTEAFF	TGCGCCAGCAACGGGGGCACTGAAGCTTTCTTT
TRBV19	TRBJ1-5	TRBD1	-	CASSQDRGNQPQHF	TGTGCCAGTAGTCAGGACAGGGGGAATCAGCCCCAGCATTTT
TRBV25-1	TRBJ2-7	TRBD2	-	CASRQAAGAYEQYF	TGTGCCAGCAGGCAAGCAGCGGGGGCCTACGAGCAGTACTTC
TRBV11-2	TRBJ2-7	-	-	CASSLRPPGGPSSYEQYF	TGTGCCAGCAGCCTCCGCCCCCCTGGCGGCCCTTCCTCCTACGAGCAGTACTTC
TRBV6-5	TRBJ1-2	TRBD1	once	CASSLTTGTGYGYTF	TGTGCCAGCAGTTTAACAACCGGGACAGGGTACGGCTACACCTTC
TRBV2	TRBJ2-1	-	-	CASGGVSSYNEQFF	TGTGCCAGCGGAGGGGTTTCCTCCTACAATGAGCAGTTCTTC
TRBV5-1	TRBJ1-1	-	few	CASSDLGPGTTEAFF	TGCGCCAGCAGCGATTTGGGGCCAGGGACTACTGAAGCTTTCTTT
TRBV14	TRBJ1-1	TRBD1	-	CASSQDLVRGTEAFF	TGTGCCAGCAGCCAAGATCTCGTCAGGGGGACTGAAGCTTTCTTT
TRBV19	TRBJ2-5	TRBD2	-	CASSPSTSGRETQYF	TGTGCCAGTAGTCCCTCCACTAGCGGGAGAGAGACCCAGTACTTC
TRBV6-5	TRBJ1-2	-	-	CASSDRPGDYGYTF	TGTGCCAGCAGTGACAGGCCCGGGGACTATGGCTACACCTTC
TRBV5-4	TRBJ2-6	-	-	CASSLAGYGANVLTF	TGTGCCAGCAGCTTGGCGGGTTATGGGGCCAACGTCCTGACTTTC
TRBV5-1	TRBJ1-4	-	few	CASSSRGGGEKLFF	TGCGCCAGCAGCTCCCGAGGCGGGGGTGAAAAACTGTTTTTT
TRBV11-1	TRBJ2-3	-	-	CASSHEGGADTQYF	TGTGCCAGCAGCCACGAGGGAGGCGCAGATACGCAGTATTTT
TRBV11-2	TRBJ2-5	-	-	CASSLLLYQETQYF	TGTGCCAGCAGCTTACTTCTGTACCAAGAGACCCAGTACTTC
TRBV9	TRBJ1-2	-	few	CASSGHRGNYGYTF	TGTGCCAGCAGCGGCCATAGGGGGAACTATGGCTACACCTTC
TRBV2	TRBJ1-2	TRBD1	few	CASAADRGNYGYTF	TGTGCCAGCGCCGCGGACAGGGGAAACTATGGCTACACCTTC
TRBV2	TRBJ1-2	-	few	CASRSGGLYGYTF	TGTGCCAGCAGGTCCGGGGGTCTCTATGGCTACACCTTC
TRBV27	TRBJ1-3	-	-	CASSIRAGNTIYF	TGTGCCAGCAGTATCAGGGCTGGAAACACCATATATTTT
TRBV19	TRBJ1-1	TRBD1	-	CASTPHRGPDRAEAFF	TGTGCCAGTACCCCTCACAGGGGACCTGACCGCGCTGAAGCTTTCTTT
TRBV18	TRBJ2-3	TRBD1	-	CASSPRTGGTDTQYF	TGTGCCAGCTCACCAAGAACAGGGGGAACAGATACGCAGTATTTT
TRBV5-1	TRBJ2-7	TRBD1	-	CASSSGQGVSYEQYF	TGCGCCAGCAGCTCCGGACAGGGGGTCTCCTACGAGCAGTACTTC
TRBV2	TRBJ2-3	TRBD1	few	CASSDRGQDTQYF	TGTGCCAGCAGTGACAGGGGGCAAGATACGCAGTATTTT
TRBV19	TRBJ1-3	-	once	CASRPPRTASGNTIYF	TGTGCCAGTAGACCTCCCCGGACTGCCTCTGGAAACACCATATATTTT
TRBV13	TRBJ2-1	TRBD2	few	CASSRRLAGRSYNEQFF	TGTGCCAGCAGCCGGAGACTAGCGGGAAGGTCCTACAATGAGCAGTTCTTC
TRBV30	TRBJ1-1	-	few	CAFDRRDTEAFF	TGTGCCTTTGACAGGCGGGACACTGAAGCTTTCTTT
TRBV5-1	TRBJ2-2	-	-	CASSLTTGTGELFF	TGCGCCAGCAGCTTAACCACAGGGACCGGGGAGCTGTTTTTT